Listed here are 21 T cell receptor beta chains from one sample, sequenced in a study of regulatory T cells in long-lasting Graves disease. Construction of the TCR beta libraries employed iRepertoire HTBI primers in conjunction with Arm-PCR of CDR3 regions. TCRdb used MiXCR to reprocess the multiplex PCR reads, holding one entry per CDR3 protein. The repertoire holds under 450,000 distinct CDR3 sequences, with roughly a quarter as singletons. The time point: persistent/refractory GD, antithyroid drugs over 5 years with positive TRAb. From PBMCs, RNA was extracted and then used to make the TCR library. The specimen was peripheral blood mononuclear cells (PBMCs), collected when the disease was refractory, from a patient treated with antithyroid drugs. Receptors were obtained from a female donor with Graves disease.

The table lists this clonotype with a few counts. The chain uses TRBV29-1 and TRBJ2-7, with 7 nucleotides matching TRBD1. J gave up 2 bases and V 4 bases, and 5 bases lay outside the gene matches. Germline V gene lookup returns CDR1 SQVTM and CDR2 ANQGSEA. The CDR3 is 13 amino acids. The CDR3: CSVGSGGTYEQYF. The CDR3 coding sequence is TGCAGCGTTGGTTCAGGGGGAACCTACGAGCAGTACTTC.

The chain joins TRBV6-5 to TRBJ1-2; 9 bases line up with TRBD1. V lost 0 bases, J lost 4 bases, and 3 bases stayed unmatched. The CDR3 is 15 amino acids. Germline CDR1 and CDR2: MNHEY and SVGAGI. CDR3: CASSYSTGQGYGYTF. CDR3 DNA sequence: TGTGCCAGCAGTTACTCGACGGGACAGGGCTATGGCTACACCTTC.

J is TRBJ2-7 and V is TRBV19; TRBD1 matches at 9 bases. V shed 5 bases, J shed 5 bases, and the junction held 13 bases outside the gene matches. The CDR3 covers 16 residues. Germline assignment: CDR1 LNHDA and CDR2 SQIVND (reference sequence). The CDR3 region is CASSAPTGTGKNEQYF. CDR3 DNA: TGTGCCAGTAGTGCGCCTACCGGGACAGGGAAGAACGAGCAGTACTTC.

V usage is TRBV5-1 and J usage is TRBJ2-6, with 10 bases lining up with TRBD1. With 0 bases clipped from V and 6 bases from J, the junction kept 9 bases outside the gene matches. The CDR3 runs to 18 residues. Germline V gene data show CDR1 as SGHRS and CDR2 as YFSETQ. In DNA form, the CDR3 reads TGCGCCAGCAGCTTGGGGCCCGGGACAGGGGTAGAGGCCAACGTCCTGACTTTC. Its translation is CASSLGPGTGVEANVLTF.

The chain uses TRBV10-3 and TRBJ2-2; 7 bases agree with TRBD1. Germline assignment: CDR1 ENHRY and CDR2 SYGVKD. The trim removed 11 bases at V and 7 bases at J, leaving 10 bases unmatched. This CDR3 spans 13 amino acids. In DNA form, the CDR3 reads TGTGCCGCCGGAGACAGGGATAGCGGGGAGCTGTTTTTT. It codes for CAAGDRDSGELFF.

This clonotype was observed many times. The CDR3 spells CASSLNTGVETQYF. The CDR3 DNA is TGTGCCAGCAGCTTAAACACAGGGGTGGAGACCCAGTACTTC. The rearrangement joins TRBV7-3 to TRBJ2-5, with 7 positions matching TRBD1. Germline V gives CDR1 SGHTA, CDR2 FQGTGA. This CDR3 comprises 14 residues. Unmatched junction bases numbered 4, after V lost 1 base and J lost 5 bases.

This clonotype was counted between two and nine times. The rearrangement links TRBV20-1 to TRBJ2-7; the match to TRBD1 covers 10 bases. J lost 1 base, V lost 7 bases, and 7 bases had no gene match. The V gene's germline CDR1 is DFQATT and CDR2 SNEGSKA (reference sequence). The CDR3 is made up of 14 amino acids. DNA for the CDR3: TGCAGTGTCAGACAGGGGGCCTCTTCCTACGAGCAGTACTTC. This translates into CSVRQGASSYEQYF.

This clonotype was observed many times. The chain uses TRBV2 and TRBJ2-5, with D possibly matching TRBD2 (5 bases). The CDR3 covers 14 residues. Germline assignment: CDR1 SNHLY and CDR2 FYNNEI. Trimming took 11 bases from V and 5 from J, leaving 21 bases between them. The DNA for the CDR3 is TGTGCCGGCATGTCCGAGGGCTCCCGGGAGACCCAGTACTTC. Its translation is CAGMSEGSRETQYF. The complete variable domain, with remaining parts taken from reference TRBV2 and TRBJ2-5, reads EPEVTQTPSHQVTQMGQEVILRCVPISNHLYFYWYRQILGQKVEFLVSFYNNEISEKSEIFDDQFSVERPDGSNFTLKIRSTKLEDSAMYFCAGMSEGSRETQYFGPGTRLLVL.

Notes on this clonotype: The germline gene is not matched at one end of the junction; a read error may be the cause. The V gene is TRBV4-1, the J gene TRBJ1-6; 7 bases fit TRBD1. Per germline, CDR1 MGHRA and CDR2 YSYEKL. The CDR3 contains 16 residues. The CDR3 sequence is CTSSQDVTGFNSPLHF. The DNA of the CDR3 is TGCACCAGCAGCCAAGATGTGACAGGGTTTAATTCACCCCTCCACTTT.

This clonotype was detected a few times. The chain employs TRBV10-2 and TRBJ2-5; no reliable D call. The CDR3 is made up of 13 amino acids. With 4 bases removed from V and 7 bases from J, the gap between germline ends came to 13 bases. Germline values: CDR1 WSHSY, CDR2 SAAADI. CDR3 DNA: TGCGCCAGCAGTGTGCGAGCGACCGGGACCCAGTACTTC. Protein sequence: CASSVRATGTQYF.

Ten or more counts support this clonotype. The chain recombines TRBV28 with TRBJ1-2, with 8 bases aligning to TRBD1. V lost 3 bases and J lost 5; bases outside the gene matches: 5. Germline CDR1 reads MDHEN; CDR2 reads SYDVKM. The CDR3 is 14 amino acids. The CDR3 DNA reads TGTGCCAGCAGTTTGCAGGGGGCCCCTTATGGCTACACCTTC. Protein product: CASSLQGAPYGYTF.

This clonotype has only a few counts. The chain uses TRBV29-1 and TRBJ1-1; D might be TRBD1 (6 bases). Germline V gives CDR1 SQVTM, CDR2 ANQGSEA. The CDR3 is made up of 14 amino acids. V lost 7 bases and J 1 base, leaving 16 bases between the germline ends. DNA of the CDR3: TGCAGCGGTAAAACAGGGACGGGGAACACTGAAGCTTTCTTT. Translating gives CSGKTGTGNTEAFF.

The sample holds many counts of this clonotype. The rearrangement joins TRBV3-1 to TRBJ2-7; TRBD2 might be the D (5 bases). V was shortened by 3 bases and J by 2 bases, with 8 bases between the two germline ends. Germline V gene lookup returns CDR1 LGHDT and CDR2 YNNKEL (reference sequence). This CDR3 is built from 13 residues. CDR3 protein: CASSHPGTYEQYF. As DNA, the CDR3 is TGTGCCAGCAGCCACCCGGGGACCTACGAGCAGTACTTC.

This clonotype appeared many times. The chain has TRBV5-6 and TRBJ2-5, with TRBD2 identical over 10 bases. The V gene's germline CDR1 is SGHDT and CDR2 YYEEEE. After removal of 3 bases from V and 5 bases from J, the junction contained 7 bases not matched to a gene. The CDR3 length is 15 residues. The CDR3 region is CASSSSSGGRETQYF. The DNA for the CDR3 is TGTGCCAGCAGCTCATCTAGCGGGGGCAGGGAGACCCAGTACTTC.

This clonotype was detected only a few times. As DNA, the CDR3 is TGTGCCAGCAGCCCTAGCGGGAGGGGTGACAATGAGCAGTTCTTC. Amino acids: CASSPSGRGDNEQFF. V gene TRBV28 combines with J gene TRBJ2-1; 12 bases fit TRBD2. V shed 6 bases, J shed 5 bases, and the junction held 5 bases outside the gene matches. CDR1 is MDHEN and CDR2 is SYDVKM in the germline V gene. This CDR3 contains 15 residues.

In this sample, this clonotype turned up a few times. CDR3: CASSLIDFNYEQYF. The CDR3 DNA follows: TGCGCCAGCAGCTTGATCGATTTTAACTACGAGCAGTACTTC. This chain connects TRBV5-1 to TRBJ2-7; D is uncertain. The CDR3 sequence is 14 residues long. V was pared by 1 base and J by 3 bases, with 11 bases between. Per germline, CDR1 SGHRS and CDR2 YFSETQ.

The chain links TRBV29-1 to TRBJ2-7; 7 nucleotides align to TRBD2. Trimming removed 7 bases from V and 2 bases from J; junction bases left unmatched: 5. The germline V gene has CDR1 SQVTM and CDR2 ANQGSEA. The CDR3 extends over 12 amino acids. The DNA for the CDR3 is TGCAGCGCAAGCGGGGTGGCCTACGAGCAGTACTTC. Encoded protein: CSASGVAYEQYF.

The sample holds a few counts of this clonotype. The chain uses TRBV6-1 and TRBJ2-2, with D perhaps TRBD2 (6 bases). The CDR3 extends over 16 amino acids. Per germline, CDR1 MNHNS and CDR2 SASEGT. V lost 8 bases and J lost 3, with 19 bases in between. The CDR3 coding sequence is TGTGCCAGCTCTCCGGTGGGGGGAAGTTACACCGGGGAGCTGTTTTTT. It translates to CASSPVGGSYTGELFF.

On this clonotype itself: A much larger clone lies one base from this, so it may be a read error. The chain employs TRBV2 and TRBJ2-2; possible D gene TRBD2, 6 bases. The CDR3 totals 16 residues. V lost 4 bases to trimming and J lost 1 base, with 13 bases between them. Germline V gives CDR1 SNHLY, CDR2 FYNNEI. CDR3 in DNA: TGTGCCAGCAGTGGATTGGGGGGAAGGAACACCGGGGAGCTGTTTTTT. As protein: CASSGLGGRNTGELFF.

This clonotype has a count of ten or more. The chain joins TRBV7-9 to TRBJ2-7, with 7 bases fitting TRBD2. Losses at the gene ends were 3 bases for V and 2 bases for J; bases not matched to a gene: 10. The CDR3 contains 16 residues. The germline CDR1 and CDR2 sequences are SEHNR and FQNEAQ (reference sequence). Written as DNA, the CDR3 is TGTGCCAGCAGCTTCCCAACGGGACTAAACACCTACGAGCAGTACTTC. Protein sequence: CASSFPTGLNTYEQYF.

This sequence joins TRBV20-1 and TRBJ1-1, with D unresolved. Germline-derived CDR1 and CDR2 are DFQATT and SNEGSKA (reference sequence). This CDR3 region has 11 residues. The V end was cut by 3 bases, the J end by 6 bases, with 8 bases between. The CDR3 DNA follows: TGCAGTGCTAGCGGGGTCTCTGAAGCTTTCTTT. It codes for CSASGVSEAFF.